The entry below describes one T cell receptor (beta chain). Antigen: not known. Trimming stripped 3 bases from V and 0 bases from J, with 10 bases between. The CDR3 loop spans 15 amino acids. The germline gives CDR1 SGHVS, CDR2 FNYEAQ. The sample comes from a study of T cells after yellow fever vaccination. Study-level results: Most primary-vaccination clones recurred post-booster (roughly 97% CD4, 88% CD8).

TCRdb used MiXCR to reprocess the 5' RACE reads, holding one entry per CDR3 protein. The sample comprises over 100,000 distinct CDR3 sequences, 6.5% to 9% of which are singletons, and approximately 24% rests with the top ten. This chain connects TRBV7-6 to TRBJ2-3; perhaps TRBD2 as D (6 bases). This material consisted of CD8+ T cells sorted from PBMCs, taken 45 days after the yellow fever booster vaccination. The receptor's source is a man under 40 who received the YFV17D yellow fever vaccine. CDR3: CASSFRESSTDTQYF. In DNA, the CDR3 is TGTGCCAGCAGCTTTCGGGAGTCTAGCACAGATACGCAGTATTTT.